A selection of T cell receptor beta chains follows, all from one sample in a study of blood T cell repertoires in COVID-19. The method was immunoSEQ multiplex PCR; TCRdb's version includes in-frame clones alone and lacks a portion of them. This sample carries 50,000 to 60,000 clones, approximately 85% of them seen once, and the ten largest clones take approximately 11%. The source material was peripheral blood. These receptors came from a human donor in a cohort sampled during active COVID-19. The CDR3 runs from the conserved cysteine through the conserved F or W. D genes are given only for firm matches. Not all rows give a size; the values are once, few, many and, for expanded clones, a class.

CDR3 DNA: TGTGCCATCAGGGGAACCGAGGGAATGAACACTGAAGCTTTCTTT; CDR3 protein: CAIRGTEGMNTEAFF; J gene: TRBJ1-1; D gene: -; clone size: once; V gene: TRBV10-3; CDR3 length: 15
CDR3 DNA: TGTGCCAGCAGCCCGACAGGGGTCGGGGAGACCCAGTACTTC; CDR3 protein: CASSPTGVGETQYF; J gene: TRBJ2-5; D gene: TRBD1; clone size: -; V gene: TRBV2; CDR3 length: 14
CDR3 DNA: TGTGCCAGTAGTTCTACACGGGGAGATACGCAGTATTTT; CDR3 protein: CASSSTRGDTQYF; J gene: TRBJ2-3; D gene: -; clone size: -; V gene: TRBV19; CDR3 length: 13
CDR3 DNA: TGTGCCAGCAGTCCCGGACTCCTCTATGGCTACACCTTC; CDR3 protein: CASSPGLLYGYTF; J gene: TRBJ1-2; D gene: -; clone size: -; V gene: TRBV25-1; CDR3 length: 13
CDR3 DNA: TGTGCCAGCGCGAGGTCCCAAGGACTTGCAACTAATGAAAAACTGTTTTTT; CDR3 protein: CASARSQGLATNEKLFF; J gene: TRBJ1-4; D gene: -; clone size: -; V gene: TRBV9; CDR3 length: 17
CDR3 DNA: TGTGCCAGCAGGCTAGCGGGAGCCGCAGATACGCAGTATTTT; CDR3 protein: CASRLAGAADTQYF; J gene: TRBJ2-3; D gene: TRBD2; clone size: -; V gene: TRBV7-3; CDR3 length: 14
CDR3 DNA: TGTGCCAGCAGTTCGGTCGGGGGGCGGAGCGGGGAGCTGTTTTTT; CDR3 protein: CASSSVGGRSGELFF; J gene: TRBJ2-2; D gene: -; clone size: -; V gene: TRBV6-2/TRBV6-3; CDR3 length: 15
CDR3 DNA: TGTGCCAGTATCGGGGCTGGAAACACCATATATTTT; CDR3 protein: CASIGAGNTIYF; J gene: TRBJ1-3; D gene: -; clone size: -; V gene: TRBV19; CDR3 length: 12
CDR3 DNA: TGTGCCAGCAGTTACGATGGTGTAAAGGGGACCTACGAGCAGTACTTC; CDR3 protein: CASSYDGVKGTYEQYF; J gene: TRBJ2-7; D gene: -; clone size: -; V gene: TRBV6-5; CDR3 length: 16
CDR3 DNA: TGTGCCAGCAGCTTAGCGCTCTTTGCGGGAGCAGATACGCAGTATTTT; CDR3 protein: CASSLALFAGADTQYF; J gene: TRBJ2-3; D gene: TRBD2; clone size: -; V gene: TRBV7-2; CDR3 length: 16
CDR3 DNA: TGTGCCAGCAGCTTTCAGGGGTCCTACGAGCAGTACTTC; CDR3 protein: CASSFQGSYEQYF; J gene: TRBJ2-7; D gene: -; clone size: -; V gene: TRBV7-6; CDR3 length: 13
CDR3 DNA: TGTGCCAGCTCACCTCTAGCGGATAGCACAGATACGCAGTATTTT; CDR3 protein: CASSPLADSTDTQYF; J gene: TRBJ2-3; D gene: TRBD2; clone size: -; V gene: TRBV18; CDR3 length: 15
CDR3 DNA: TGCGCCAGCAGCATCCCCGCGGCGGGTAGCGGGAACCTTGGGTACAATGAGCAGTTCTTC; CDR3 protein: CASSIPAAGSGNLGYNEQFF; J gene: TRBJ2-1; D gene: TRBD2; clone size: -; V gene: TRBV5-1; CDR3 length: 20
CDR3 DNA: TGTGCCAGCAGCGTAGCCTACAGCTACTCTGGAAACACCATATATTTT; CDR3 protein: CASSVAYSYSGNTIYF; J gene: TRBJ1-3; D gene: -; clone size: -; V gene: TRBV9; CDR3 length: 16
CDR3 DNA: TGTGCCAGCAGTTACATCCGGGGAAATCAGCCCCAGCATTTT; CDR3 protein: CASSYIRGNQPQHF; J gene: TRBJ1-5; D gene: -; clone size: -; V gene: TRBV6-2/TRBV6-3; CDR3 length: 14
CDR3 DNA: TGTGCCAGCAGCCATCGACTCACCTTCCATGGCTACACCTTC; CDR3 protein: CASSHRLTFHGYTF; J gene: TRBJ1-2; D gene: -; clone size: once; V gene: TRBV3-1/TRBV3-2; CDR3 length: 14
CDR3 DNA: TGTGCCAGCAGCCGAGGACAGGGCAATGAGCAGTTCTTC; CDR3 protein: CASSRGQGNEQFF; J gene: TRBJ2-1; D gene: TRBD1; clone size: -; V gene: TRBV11-3; CDR3 length: 13
CDR3 DNA: TGTGCCAGTAGTCGCCGGTTAGCCAAGAGTAGGAGGGATACGCAGTATTTT; CDR3 protein: CASSRRLAKSRRDTQYF; J gene: TRBJ2-3; D gene: -; clone size: -; V gene: TRBV19; CDR3 length: 17
CDR3 DNA: TGTGCCAGCAGTTTAGGCAGCTATGGCTACACCTTC; CDR3 protein: CASSLGSYGYTF; J gene: TRBJ1-2; D gene: -; clone size: once; V gene: TRBV28; CDR3 length: 12
CDR3 DNA: TGTGCCAGCAGTTACTCGTACGGGACAGATAATTCACCCCTCCACTTT; CDR3 protein: CASSYSYGTDNSPLHF; J gene: TRBJ1-6; D gene: TRBD1; clone size: -; V gene: TRBV6-5; CDR3 length: 16
CDR3 DNA: TGTGCCAGCTCACCATTCCGGACATCGAACACCGGGGAGCTGTTTTTT; CDR3 protein: CASSPFRTSNTGELFF; J gene: TRBJ2-2; D gene: -; clone size: -; V gene: TRBV18; CDR3 length: 16
CDR3 DNA: TGTGCCAGCAGCTCCCGACACCCGGAAGGCTACACCTTC; CDR3 protein: CASSSRHPEGYTF; J gene: TRBJ1-2; D gene: -; clone size: -; V gene: TRBV5-4; CDR3 length: 13
CDR3 DNA: TGTGCCAGTACAGGGAACACCGGGGAGCTGTTTTTT; CDR3 protein: CASTGNTGELFF; J gene: TRBJ2-2; D gene: -; clone size: -; V gene: TRBV2; CDR3 length: 12
CDR3 DNA: TGTGCCAGCAGCCAAACCTTGGGCGGGAGGGCGGCAGAGACCCAGTACTTC; CDR3 protein: CASSQTLGGRAAETQYF; J gene: TRBJ2-5; D gene: TRBD2; clone size: -; V gene: TRBV11-2; CDR3 length: 17
CDR3 DNA: TGTGCCAGCAGCCGCGGGACAGGGGGCGGTGAGCAGTTCTTC; CDR3 protein: CASSRGTGGGEQFF; J gene: TRBJ2-1; D gene: TRBD1; clone size: -; V gene: TRBV3-1/TRBV3-2; CDR3 length: 14
CDR3 DNA: TGTGCCAGCAGCCCGCGACAGAACACCGGGGAGCTGTTTTTT; CDR3 protein: CASSPRQNTGELFF; J gene: TRBJ2-2; D gene: -; clone size: -; V gene: TRBV5-4; CDR3 length: 14
CDR3 DNA: TGTGCCAGCAGTCGCGACAGGGGACACTACGAGCAGTACTTC; CDR3 protein: CASSRDRGHYEQYF; J gene: TRBJ2-7; D gene: TRBD1; clone size: -; V gene: TRBV6-5; CDR3 length: 14
CDR3 DNA: TGTGCCAGCAGTACAGGGGGCAGTCGCTATGGCTACACCTTC; CDR3 protein: CASSTGGSRYGYTF; J gene: TRBJ1-2; D gene: TRBD1; clone size: -; V gene: TRBV9; CDR3 length: 14
CDR3 DNA: TGTGCCAGCAGCCTAGCGATTCAGCAGTTCTTC; CDR3 protein: CASSLAIQQFF; J gene: TRBJ2-1; D gene: -; clone size: -; V gene: TRBV28; CDR3 length: 11
CDR3 DNA: TGTGCCAGCAGCGTAGCTTCTCGGACTACCTATGGCTACACCTTC; CDR3 protein: CASSVASRTTYGYTF; J gene: TRBJ1-2; D gene: -; clone size: -; V gene: TRBV9; CDR3 length: 15
CDR3 DNA: TGCGCCAGCAGCCAGCCCAGGGGGACTAGCGGGAGGTTCGAGCAGTACTTC; CDR3 protein: CASSQPRGTSGRFEQYF; J gene: TRBJ2-7; D gene: TRBD2; clone size: -; V gene: TRBV4-1; CDR3 length: 17
CDR3 DNA: TGTGCCAGCAGTTACTCGTGGAGGGGAAGCACAGATACGCAGTATTTT; CDR3 protein: CASSYSWRGSTDTQYF; J gene: TRBJ2-3; D gene: -; clone size: -; V gene: TRBV6-5; CDR3 length: 16
CDR3 DNA: TGTGCCATCAGTGGTGGGACAGGAAATCAGCCCCAGCATTTT; CDR3 protein: CAISGGTGNQPQHF; J gene: TRBJ1-5; D gene: TRBD1; clone size: -; V gene: TRBV10-3; CDR3 length: 14
CDR3 DNA: TGTGCCAGCAGCCAAGATCAAATTGGGGAAACAGGGGGCCGGAACACTGAAGCTTTCTTT; CDR3 protein: CASSQDQIGETGGRNTEAFF; J gene: TRBJ1-1; D gene: TRBD1; clone size: -; V gene: TRBV4-2; CDR3 length: 20
CDR3 DNA: TGCGCCAGCAGCATACTAGGCGGGGCCTACAATGAGCAGTTCTTC; CDR3 protein: CASSILGGAYNEQFF; J gene: TRBJ2-1; D gene: -; clone size: -; V gene: TRBV5-1; CDR3 length: 15
CDR3 DNA: TGTGCCAGCAGCTTGGCCTGGGGGGGGTTTGATGAGCAGTACTTC; CDR3 protein: CASSLAWGGFDEQYF; J gene: TRBJ2-7; D gene: TRBD2; clone size: -; V gene: TRBV7-8; CDR3 length: 15
CDR3 DNA: TGCGCCAGCAGCTTGACTCAACAGGGAAATACGCAGTATTTT; CDR3 protein: CASSLTQQGNTQYF; J gene: TRBJ2-3; D gene: -; clone size: -; V gene: TRBV5-1; CDR3 length: 14
CDR3 DNA: TGTGCCACCTCATCCGGACTAGCGGGCTCCTACGAGCAGTACTTC; CDR3 protein: CATSSGLAGSYEQYF; J gene: TRBJ2-7; D gene: TRBD2; clone size: -; V gene: TRBV7-2; CDR3 length: 15
CDR3 DNA: TGTGCCAGTAGTGGTCTAGCGGGTTACGAGCAGTACTTC; CDR3 protein: CASSGLAGYEQYF; J gene: TRBJ2-7; D gene: TRBD2; clone size: once; V gene: TRBV19; CDR3 length: 13
CDR3 DNA: TGTGCCAGCAGCTTAGTTTACCTAGCGGTGAGCTCTGGGGCCAACGTCCTGACTTTC; CDR3 protein: CASSLVYLAVSSGANVLTF; J gene: TRBJ2-6; D gene: TRBD2; clone size: -; V gene: TRBV7-6; CDR3 length: 19
CDR3 DNA: TGTGCCAGCAGTTTTCGGGAGGGTCTCTACGAGCAGTACTTC; CDR3 protein: CASSFREGLYEQYF; J gene: TRBJ2-7; D gene: TRBD2; clone size: -; V gene: TRBV27; CDR3 length: 14